This T cell receptor beta chain was sequenced in a study of CD8 T cells in Susac syndrome. Study-level background: Within the sequenced group of Susac syndrome patients, five or six showed active disease and eight were in remission. The Susac syndrome patients were therapy-naive, on corticosteroids, or on intravenous immunoglobulin alone at blood draw.

The table lists this clonotype with a count of one. Reverse transcription of about 0.45 to 1 ug RNA was carried out with random hexamers. TCR beta CDR3 was amplified by immunoSEQ covering 54 Vbeta and 13 Jbeta. TCRdb re-derived calls from the immunoSEQ multiplex PCR reads in MiXCR, one entry per CDR3 protein. The data hold around 200,000 distinct CDR3 sequences, with roughly 94% observed a single time. Under recently defined diagnostic criteria, the patients with Susac syndrome qualified as having definite or probable disease. This CDR3 contains 14 residues. V lost 0 bases to trimming and J lost 11 bases, with 15 bases between them. CDR1 and CDR2 (germline): SGHDN, FVKESK.

The chain has TRBV14 and TRBJ2-3, with D possibly being TRBD2 (5 bases). The sequence was collected from a human donor with Susac syndrome. The source material was CD4+ T cells from PBMCs. The CDR3 nucleotides are TGTGCCAGCAGCCAAGATATCGCGGGCTCGCTGCAGTATTTT. It yields the protein CASSQDIAGSLQYF.